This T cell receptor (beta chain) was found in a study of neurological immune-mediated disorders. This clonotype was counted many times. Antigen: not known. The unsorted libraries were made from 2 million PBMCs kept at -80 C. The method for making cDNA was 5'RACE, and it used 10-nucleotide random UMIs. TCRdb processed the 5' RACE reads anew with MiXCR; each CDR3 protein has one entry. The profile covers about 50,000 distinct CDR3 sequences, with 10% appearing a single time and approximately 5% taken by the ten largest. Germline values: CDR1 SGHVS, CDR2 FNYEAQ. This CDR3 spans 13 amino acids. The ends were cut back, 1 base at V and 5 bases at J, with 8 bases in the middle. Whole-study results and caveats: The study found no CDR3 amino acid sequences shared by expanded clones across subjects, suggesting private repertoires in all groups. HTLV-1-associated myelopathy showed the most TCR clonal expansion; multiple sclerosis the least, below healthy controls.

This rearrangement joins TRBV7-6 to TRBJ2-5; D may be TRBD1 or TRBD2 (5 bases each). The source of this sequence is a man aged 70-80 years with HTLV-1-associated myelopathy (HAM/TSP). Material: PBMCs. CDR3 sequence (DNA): TGTGCCAGCAGCTTAGGAGGGGTGGAGACCCAGTACTTC. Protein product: CASSLGGVETQYF. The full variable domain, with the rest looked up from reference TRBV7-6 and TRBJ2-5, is GAGVSQSPRYKVTKRGQDVALRCDPISGHVSLYWYRQALGQGPEFLTYFNYEAQQDKSGLPNDRFSAERPEGSISTLTIQRTEQRDSAMYRCASSLGGVETQYFGPGTRLLVL.